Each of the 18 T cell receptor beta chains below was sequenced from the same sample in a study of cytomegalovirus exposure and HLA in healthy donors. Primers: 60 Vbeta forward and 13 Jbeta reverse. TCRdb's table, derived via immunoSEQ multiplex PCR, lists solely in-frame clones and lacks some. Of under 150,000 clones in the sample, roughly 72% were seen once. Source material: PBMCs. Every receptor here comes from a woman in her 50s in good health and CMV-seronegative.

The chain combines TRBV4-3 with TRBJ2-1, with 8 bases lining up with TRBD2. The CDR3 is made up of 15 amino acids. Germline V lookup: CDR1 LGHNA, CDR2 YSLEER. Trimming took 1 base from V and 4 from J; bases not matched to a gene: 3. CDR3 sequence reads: CASSQVAGGYNEQFF. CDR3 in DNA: TGCGCCAGCAGCCAAGTGGCGGGAGGTTACAATGAGCAGTTCTTC.

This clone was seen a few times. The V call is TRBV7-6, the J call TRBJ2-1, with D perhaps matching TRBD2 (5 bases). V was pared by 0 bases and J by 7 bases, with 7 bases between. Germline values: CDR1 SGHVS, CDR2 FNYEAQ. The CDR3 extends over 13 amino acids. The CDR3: CASSLAGENEQFF. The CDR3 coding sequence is TGTGCCAGCAGCTTAGCGGGAGAGAATGAGCAGTTCTTC.

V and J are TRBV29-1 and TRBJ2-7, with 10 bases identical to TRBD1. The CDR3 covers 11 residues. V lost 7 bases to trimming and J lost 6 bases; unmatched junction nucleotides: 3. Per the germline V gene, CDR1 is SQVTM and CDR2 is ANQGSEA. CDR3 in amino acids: CSARDRGEQYF. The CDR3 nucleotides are TGCAGCGCCCGGGACAGGGGCGAGCAGTACTTC.

The DNA of the CDR3 is TGTGCCTGGAGTTCCACGAACACCGGGGAGCTGTTTTTT. This gives the protein CAWSSTNTGELFF. The chain has TRBV30 and TRBJ2-2; D gene ambiguous. This CDR3 contains 13 residues. Germline lookup yields CDR1 GTSNPN and CDR2 SVGIG (reference sequence). V was trimmed by 2 bases and J by 0 bases, leaving 4 bases between them.

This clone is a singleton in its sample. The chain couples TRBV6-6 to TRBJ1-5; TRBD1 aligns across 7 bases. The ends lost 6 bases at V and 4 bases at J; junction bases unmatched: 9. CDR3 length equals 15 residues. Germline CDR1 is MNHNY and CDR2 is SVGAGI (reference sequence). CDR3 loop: CASRPDRAGNQPQHF. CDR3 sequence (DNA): TGTGCCAGCAGGCCCGACAGGGCCGGGAATCAGCCCCAGCATTTT.

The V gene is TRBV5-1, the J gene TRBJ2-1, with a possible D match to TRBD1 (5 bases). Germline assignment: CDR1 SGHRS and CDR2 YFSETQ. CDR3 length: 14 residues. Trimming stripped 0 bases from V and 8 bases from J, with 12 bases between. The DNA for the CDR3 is TGCGCCAGCAGCTTGGTAACTGGCAGGGATGAGCAGTTCTTC. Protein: CASSLVTGRDEQFF.

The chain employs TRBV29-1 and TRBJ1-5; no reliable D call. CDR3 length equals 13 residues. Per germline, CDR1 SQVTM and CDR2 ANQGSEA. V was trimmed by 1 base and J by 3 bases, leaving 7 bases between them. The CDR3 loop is CSVEATPNQPQHF. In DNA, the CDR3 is TGCAGCGTTGAAGCGACACCCAATCAGCCCCAGCATTTT. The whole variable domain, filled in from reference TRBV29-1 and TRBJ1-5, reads SAVISQKPSRDICQRGTSLTIQCQVDSQVTMMFWYRQQPGQSLTLIATANQGSEATYESGFVIDKFPISRPNLTFSTLTVSNMSPEDSSIYLCSVEATPNQPQHFGDGTRLSIL.

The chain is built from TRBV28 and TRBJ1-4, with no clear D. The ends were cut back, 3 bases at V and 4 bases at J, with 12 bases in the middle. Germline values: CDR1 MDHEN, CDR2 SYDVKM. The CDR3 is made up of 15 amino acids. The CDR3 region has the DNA TGTGCCAGCAGTTTGGATTGGACTAATAATGAAAAACTGTTTTTT. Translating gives CASSLDWTNNEKLFF.

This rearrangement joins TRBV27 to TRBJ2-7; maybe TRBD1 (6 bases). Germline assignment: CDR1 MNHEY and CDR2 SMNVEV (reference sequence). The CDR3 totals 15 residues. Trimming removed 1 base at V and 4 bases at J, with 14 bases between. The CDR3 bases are TGTGCCAGCAGTTTATTCCCCGGGACAACATACGAGCAGTACTTC. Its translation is CASSLFPGTTYEQYF.

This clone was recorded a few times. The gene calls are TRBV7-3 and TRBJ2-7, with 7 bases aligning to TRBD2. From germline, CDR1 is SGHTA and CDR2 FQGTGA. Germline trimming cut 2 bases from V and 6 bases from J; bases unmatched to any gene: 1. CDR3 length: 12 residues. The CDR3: CASSLGGGEQYF. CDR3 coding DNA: TGTGCCAGCAGCTTAGGGGGGGGCGAGCAGTACTTC.

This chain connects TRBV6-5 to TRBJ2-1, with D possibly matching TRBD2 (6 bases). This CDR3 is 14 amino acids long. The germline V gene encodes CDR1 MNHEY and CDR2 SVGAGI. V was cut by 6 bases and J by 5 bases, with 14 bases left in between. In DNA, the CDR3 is TGTGCCAGCAGCCTCGGGACTGCACACAATGAGCAGTTCTTC. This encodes CASSLGTAHNEQFF.

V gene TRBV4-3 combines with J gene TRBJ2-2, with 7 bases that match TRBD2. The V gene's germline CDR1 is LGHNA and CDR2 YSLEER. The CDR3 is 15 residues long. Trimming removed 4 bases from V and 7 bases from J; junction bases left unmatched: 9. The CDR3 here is CASSPEGRDSGELFF. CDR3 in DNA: TGCGCCAGCAGCCCCGAGGGGAGGGATAGCGGGGAGCTGTTTTTT.

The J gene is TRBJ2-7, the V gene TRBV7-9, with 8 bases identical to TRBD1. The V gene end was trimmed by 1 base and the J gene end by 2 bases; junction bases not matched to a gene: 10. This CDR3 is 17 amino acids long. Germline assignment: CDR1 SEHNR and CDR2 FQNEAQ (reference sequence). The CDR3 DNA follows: TGTGCCAGCAGCTTAGGAGGTGTTGTGGGACAGGCCTACGAGCAGTACTTC. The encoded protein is CASSLGGVVGQAYEQYF.

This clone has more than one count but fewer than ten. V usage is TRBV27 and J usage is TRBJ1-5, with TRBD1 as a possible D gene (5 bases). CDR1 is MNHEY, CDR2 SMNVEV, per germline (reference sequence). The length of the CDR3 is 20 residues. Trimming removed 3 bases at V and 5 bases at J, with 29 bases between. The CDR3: CASSFEMRGPQNAQYQPQHF. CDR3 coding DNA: TGTGCCAGCAGTTTTGAAATGCGGGGACCGCAAAACGCTCAGTATCAGCCCCAGCATTTT.

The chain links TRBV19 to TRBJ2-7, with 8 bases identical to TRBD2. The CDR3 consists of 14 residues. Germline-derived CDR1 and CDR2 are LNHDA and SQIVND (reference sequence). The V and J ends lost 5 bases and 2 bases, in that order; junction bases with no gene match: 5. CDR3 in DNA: TGTGCCAGTAGTTCAGGACTAGCAGCCTACGAGCAGTACTTC. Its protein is CASSSGLAAYEQYF.

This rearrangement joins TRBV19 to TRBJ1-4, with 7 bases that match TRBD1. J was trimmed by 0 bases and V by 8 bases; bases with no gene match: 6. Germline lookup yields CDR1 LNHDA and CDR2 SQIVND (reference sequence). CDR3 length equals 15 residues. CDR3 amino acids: CASAPGTATNEKLFF. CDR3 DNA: TGTGCCAGTGCGCCTGGGACAGCAACTAATGAAAAACTGTTTTTT.

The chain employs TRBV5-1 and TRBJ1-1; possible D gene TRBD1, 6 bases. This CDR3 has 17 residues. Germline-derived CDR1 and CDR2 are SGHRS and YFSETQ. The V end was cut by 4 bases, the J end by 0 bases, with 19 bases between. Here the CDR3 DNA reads TGCGCCAGCAGCCAAACCCGGTTACAGGGAATGAACACTGAAGCTTTCTTT. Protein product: CASSQTRLQGMNTEAFF.

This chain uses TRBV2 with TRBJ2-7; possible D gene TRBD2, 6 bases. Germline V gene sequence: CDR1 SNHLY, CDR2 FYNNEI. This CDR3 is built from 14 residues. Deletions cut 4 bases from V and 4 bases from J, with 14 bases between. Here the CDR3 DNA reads TGTGCCAGCAGTGGGGAGGAGCGTCTGTACGAGCAGTACTTC. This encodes CASSGEERLYEQYF.